This T cell receptor beta chain was recovered during a study of vaccination effects on CD4 cells after COVID-19. Findings of the study overall: Marked contraction was observed in infection-induced and vaccine-induced clones late after vaccination.

Libraries were prepared by immunoSEQ multiplex PCR; TCRdb keeps only in-frame clonotypes and omits some of them. The repertoire has some 49,000 clones, roughly four fifths of them found once; the top ten carry roughly 7.8%. Once cultured for more than nine days, the cells underwent separation to obtain CD4+ T cells. Germline loops: CDR1 SNHLY, CDR2 FYNNEI. V dropped 6 bases and J dropped 4; count of bases not matched to a gene: 9. The CDR3 has 15 residues. Of note for this clone: What it binds is not known.

Sequences were derived from CD4+ T cells from PBMCs cultured without peptide, sampled before COVID-19 vaccination. The TCR comes from a human donor who had a prior SARS-CoV-2 infection. The chain joins TRBV2 to TRBJ2-3; 8 bases line up with TRBD2. Here the CDR3 DNA reads TGTGCCAGCAGCCTGAAAAGCGGGAGCTCAGATACGCAGTATTTT. Amino acids: CASSLKSGSSDTQYF.